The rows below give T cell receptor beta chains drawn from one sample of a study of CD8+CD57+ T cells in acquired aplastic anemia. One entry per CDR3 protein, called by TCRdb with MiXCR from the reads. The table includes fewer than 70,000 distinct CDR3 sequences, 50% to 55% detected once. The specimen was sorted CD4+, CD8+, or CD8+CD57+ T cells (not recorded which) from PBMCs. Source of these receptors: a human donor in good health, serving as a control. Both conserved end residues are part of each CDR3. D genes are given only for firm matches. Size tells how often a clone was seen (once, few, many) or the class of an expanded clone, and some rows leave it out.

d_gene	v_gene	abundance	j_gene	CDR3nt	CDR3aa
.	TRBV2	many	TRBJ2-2	TGTGCCAGCAGTGAAAGTGGGGGAGCCGGGGAGCTGTTTTTT	CASSESGGAGELFF
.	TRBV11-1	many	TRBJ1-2	TGTGCCAGCAGCCCTCTGCTTCGGCCGACCGTTGAGTTGGATAACTATGGCTACACCTTC	CASSPLLRPTVELDNYGYTF
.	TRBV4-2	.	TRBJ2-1	TGTGCCAGCAGCCAAGATCCCCGAGCCGGATACAATGAGCAGTTCTTC	CASSQDPRAGYNEQFF
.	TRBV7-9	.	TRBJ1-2	TGTGCCAGCAGCACCCAGCGGGATAACTATGGCTACACCTTC	CASSTQRDNYGYTF
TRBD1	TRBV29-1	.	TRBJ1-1	TGCAGCGTTGTTCGGGACAGGGGAAGCACTGAAGCTTTCTTT	CSVVRDRGSTEAFF
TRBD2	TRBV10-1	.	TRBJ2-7	TGCGCCAGCAGTGAGTCGGGCGGGGGTGTACGCGAGCAGTACTTC	CASSESGGGVREQYF
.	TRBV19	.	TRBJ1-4	TGTGCCACTACAAGACGGGGGCGTGAAAAACTGTTTTTT	CATTRRGREKLFF
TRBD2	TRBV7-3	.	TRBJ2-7	TGTGCCAGCAGCCCCGCGGGGGGGGTCTACGAGCAGTACTTC	CASSPAGGVYEQYF
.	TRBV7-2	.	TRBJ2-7	TGTGCCAGCAGCTTAGCGCTGGGAAACGAGCAGTACTTC	CASSLALGNEQYF
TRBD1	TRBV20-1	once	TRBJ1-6	TGCAGTGCTAGACTCGGGACAGAGAATTCACCCCTCCACTTT	CSARLGTENSPLHF
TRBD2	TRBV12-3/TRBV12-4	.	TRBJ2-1	TGTGCCAGCAGCCCCGGGCGACTAGCGGGGAACAATGAGCAGTTCTTC	CASSPGRLAGNNEQFF
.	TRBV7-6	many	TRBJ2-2	TGTGCCAGCAGCTTTAGCCAGGACACCACCGGGGAGCTGTTTTTT	CASSFSQDTTGELFF
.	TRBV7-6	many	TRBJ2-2	TGTGCCAGCAGCTTAAAGGGGAACACCGGGGAGCTGTTTTTT	CASSLKGNTGELFF
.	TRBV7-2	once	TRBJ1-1	TGTGCCAGCAGCTCCCCGGGGGCCGACACTGAAGCTTTCTTT	CASSSPGADTEAFF
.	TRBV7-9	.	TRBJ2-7	TGTGCCAGCAGCCTTAGCTCCTCAGGGGACTACGAGCAGTACTTC	CASSLSSSGDYEQYF
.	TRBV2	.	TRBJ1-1	TGTGCCAGCAGTTACCCCGGGACTCCAGAAGCTTTCTTT	CASSYPGTPEAFF
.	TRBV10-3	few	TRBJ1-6	TGTGCCATCAGCCCGACAAATTCACCCCTCCACTTT	CAISPTNSPLHF
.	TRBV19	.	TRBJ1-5	TGTGCCAGTAGTATACAGGGGCACGGGCAGCCCCAGCATTTT	CASSIQGHGQPQHF
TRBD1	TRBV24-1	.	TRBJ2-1	TGTGCCACCAGTGATCGGACAGGCTGGGTCTACAATGAGCAGTTCTTC	CATSDRTGWVYNEQFF
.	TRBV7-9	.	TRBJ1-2	TGTGCCAGCAGCCTTCAAAGGGGCGAGGACTATGGCTACACCTTC	CASSLQRGEDYGYTF
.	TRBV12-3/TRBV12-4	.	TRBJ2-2	TGTGCCAGCAGTTTCGCCCTAGGGAGTCGCACCGGGGAGCTGTTTTTT	CASSFALGSRTGELFF
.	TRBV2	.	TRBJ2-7	TGTGCCAGCAGTGCGAACTACGAGCAGTACTTC	CASSANYEQYF
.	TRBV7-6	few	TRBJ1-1	TGTGCCAGCAGCGCGACACCGAACACTGAAGCTTTCTTT	CASSATPNTEAFF
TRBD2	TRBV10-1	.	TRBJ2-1	TGCGCCAGCAGGGTAGCGGGGCGATTCAATGAGCAGTTCTTC	CASRVAGRFNEQFF
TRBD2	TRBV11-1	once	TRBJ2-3	TGTGCCAGCAGCGCCGGGACTAGCGGGGAAACAGATACGCAGTATTTT	CASSAGTSGETDTQYF
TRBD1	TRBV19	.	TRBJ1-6	TGTGCCAGTAGGGAGATTGGGACAGGGGTGACGCCCCTCCACTTT	CASREIGTGVTPLHF
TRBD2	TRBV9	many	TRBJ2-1	TGTGCCAGCAGCGCCACCGGGACTAGCGGGATGAGGAATGAGCAGTTCTTC	CASSATGTSGMRNEQFF
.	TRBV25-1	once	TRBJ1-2	TGTGCCAGCAGTGTCCCTTTTAGAGTGGCTATATTCTTATGTGCTAACTATGGCTACACCTTC	CASSVPFRVAIFLCANYGYTF
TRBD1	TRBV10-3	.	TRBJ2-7	TGTGCCATCACCGACGGACAGGGGTCGTCCTACGAGCAGTACTTC	CAITDGQGSSYEQYF
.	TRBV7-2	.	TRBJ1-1	TGTGCCAGCAGGATGGAGGAGAACACTGAAGCTTTCTTT	CASRMEENTEAFF
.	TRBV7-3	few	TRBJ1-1	TGTGCCAGCAGCTTGAGCAGGACCACTGAAGCTTTCTTT	CASSLSRTTEAFF
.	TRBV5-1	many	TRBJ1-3	TGCGCCAGCAGCTGGGGATCTGGAAACACCATATATTTT	CASSWGSGNTIYF
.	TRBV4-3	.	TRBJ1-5	TGCGCCAGCAGCCAAGTTCCCCCGGGCAATCAGCCCCAGCATTTT	CASSQVPPGNQPQHF
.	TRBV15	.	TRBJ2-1	TGTGCCACCAGCAACCTACCGGTCTACAATGAGCAGTTCTTC	CATSNLPVYNEQFF
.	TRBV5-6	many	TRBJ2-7	TGTGCCAGCAGCTTGGGGTCCGGGGACGAGCAGTACTTC	CASSLGSGDEQYF
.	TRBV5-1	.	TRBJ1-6	TGCGCCGGCAGCTTGATTCAGGGTGTGCCCCTCCACTTC	CAGSLIQGVPLHF
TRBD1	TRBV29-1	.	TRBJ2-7	TGCAGTGCAGAGGGACAGCTGGGAGCCTACGAGCAGTACTTC	CSAEGQLGAYEQYF
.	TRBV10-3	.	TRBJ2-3	TGTGCCATCAGTGAGAGGGGGGAGAGAGATACGCAGTATTTT	CAISERGERDTQYF
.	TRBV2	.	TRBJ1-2	TGTGCCAGCAGTATAACAGGGTGGTTCGGCTACACCTTC	CASSITGWFGYTF
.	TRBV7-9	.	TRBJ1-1	TGTGCCAGCAGCTTAGTCAGCACTGAAGCTCTCTTT	CASSLVSTEALF
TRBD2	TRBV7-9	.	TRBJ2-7	TGTGCCAGCACCGTGACTAGCGGGGGCCCCTACGAGCAGTACTTC	CASTVTSGGPYEQYF
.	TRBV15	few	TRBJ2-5	TGTGCCACCAGCAGAGATCCTGGGGTGGAGACCCAGTACTTC	CATSRDPGVETQYF
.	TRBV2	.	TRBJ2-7	TGTGCCAGCAGTGTGGGGGCAGGGAACGACGAGCAGTACTTC	CASSVGAGNDEQYF
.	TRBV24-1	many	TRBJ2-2	TGTGCCACCAGTGATTTCTGGGAGAAAGGGAGCACCGGGGAGCTGTTTTTT	CATSDFWEKGSTGELFF
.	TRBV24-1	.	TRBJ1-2	TGTGCCACCAGTGGAGAGGGCAGGGGCGTCTATGGCTACACCTTC	CATSGEGRGVYGYTF
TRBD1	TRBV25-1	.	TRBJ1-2	TGTGCCAGCAGTGAGCAGGGGGCAAGTGGCTACACCTTC	CASSEQGASGYTF
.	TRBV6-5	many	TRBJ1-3	TGTGCCAGCAGTTACGGGACGACCTCTGGAAACACCATATATTTT	CASSYGTTSGNTIYF
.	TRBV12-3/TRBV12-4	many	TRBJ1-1	TGTGCCAGCAGTTTGATTGTCAGTGAAGCTTTCTTT	CASSLIVSEAFF
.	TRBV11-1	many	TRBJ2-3	TGTGCCAGCAGCCTTGAATCAAGGACGCCGAGCACAGATACGCAGTATTTT	CASSLESRTPSTDTQYF
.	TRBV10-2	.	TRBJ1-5	TGCGCCAGCAGCCCCGGGGGATTCAGCAATCAGCCCCAGCACTTT	CASSPGGFSNQPQHF
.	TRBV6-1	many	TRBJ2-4	TGTGCCAGCAGTGAAACGCGGGGCTTGAGAAACATTCAGTACTTC	CASSETRGLRNIQYF